This T cell receptor beta chain was recorded in a study of T cell responses to AZD1222 COVID-19 vaccine (dated by TCRdb to 2020 to 2022). Notes on the research overall: AZD1222 recipients whose second dose came at about 4 weeks and those whose second dose came at about 12 weeks were combined into one group, since spike-specific TCR depth and breadth did not differ between the two schedules. A total of 233 trial participants underwent TCR sequencing, of whom about 210 received two doses of AZD1222 and around 26 received two doses of the MenACWY control vaccine. Trial participants were enrolled by age into subgroups of 18-55, 56-69 and 70-plus years, and 148, 28 and 57 TCR-sequenced participants, respectively, were included in these subgroups. Paper-wide results and their limitations: Reportedly, close to half of the unique spike-specific TCRs recognized epitopes lying outside the regions that are mutated in the B.1.351 and B.1.1.7 variants. The 56-69-year group was small, and its depth increase did not reach significance, likely because of low power. After two AZD1222 doses, spike-specific TCR breadth and depth were significantly higher than at day 0 and than in MenACWY recipients. No day 14 peak-response samples were available, so repertoires were characterized only after the peak T cell response. Participants were mostly white British, with more females than males. The authors suggested clonal diversity may have been underestimated. CD4 TCRs associated with the vaccine covered the entire spike protein, and the dominant responses were in regions 160-218 and 743-854. Conclusions about previously exposed vaccinees were limited because only six AZD1222 recipients were SARS-CoV-2 seropositive at baseline.

Details on this clone: Its antigen has not been determined. Base qualities are missing; no much larger clone stands one base away.

This specimen's time point label, interpreted: baseline before first vaccination. Samples from vaccinated people were obtained from the UK trials COV001 and COV002, which included a single-blind randomized controlled phase 2/3 trial of AZD1222 (ChAdOx1 nCoV-19) in healthy adults. For TCRbeta chain sequencing, PBMC samples were collected from trial participants at day 0 and at day 28 after the second dose. The CDR3 regions of human TCRbeta chains were subjected to immunosequencing. The paper's processing steps were these. Repertoire TCRs were matched against a reference library of SARS-CoV-2-specific TCRs generated with the MIRA antigen-specificity platform. Breadth was defined as the fraction of unique TCRs that were SARS-CoV-2-associated. Depth was defined as the fraction of total T cells that were SARS-CoV-2-associated. Each spike-specific TCR was assigned to its reactive spike region and to a CD4 or CD8 class using the MIRA data. Log10-transformed breadth and depth values were compared by one-way ANOVA with Sidak's multiple comparisons tests. The clones in this table, taken by TCRdb from immuneACCESS, are in-frame only. Not every clone is retained; where verified, under half of the shortfall comes from an unresolved V gene, and the cause of the rest is unknown. The V and J calls and clone size come from that table; D and trimming were worked out from the DNA. The sample contains 110,000 to 150,000 clones, over 75% of them found a single time. The ten largest clonotypes hold approximately 4.5% of the sample.

The germline V gene sets CDR1 to SGHAT and CDR2 to FQNNGV. The cysteine opens and the phenylalanine closes a CDR3 of 16 amino acids. Left in the record is the CDR3 DNA by itself, 48 bases read in frame from the first base. Trimming takes 5 bases off V and 0 bases off J; junction bases not matched to a gene: 7. The specimen was peripheral blood, collected on day 0 of AZD1222 vaccination. The sequence joins TRBV11-2 to TRBJ2-3, and 8 junction bases match TRBD1. The receptor's source is an adult in good health. Here the CDR3 is given as CASSRSRGRSTDTQYF. The DNA sequence is as follows: TGTGCCAGCAGCCGTAGCAGGGGGCGCAGCACAGATACGCAGTATTTT.